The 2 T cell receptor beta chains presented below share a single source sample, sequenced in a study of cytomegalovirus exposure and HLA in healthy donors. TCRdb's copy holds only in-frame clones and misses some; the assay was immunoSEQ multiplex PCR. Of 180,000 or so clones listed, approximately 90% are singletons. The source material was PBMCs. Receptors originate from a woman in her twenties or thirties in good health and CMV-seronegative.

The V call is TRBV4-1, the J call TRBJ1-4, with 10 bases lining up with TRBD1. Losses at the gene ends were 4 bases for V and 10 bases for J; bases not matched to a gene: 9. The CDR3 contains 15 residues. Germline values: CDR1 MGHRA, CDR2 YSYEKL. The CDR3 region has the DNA TGCGCCAGCAGCCGGACCGGGACAGGGGTACTAAAACTGTTTTTT. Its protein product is CASSRTGTGVLKLFF.

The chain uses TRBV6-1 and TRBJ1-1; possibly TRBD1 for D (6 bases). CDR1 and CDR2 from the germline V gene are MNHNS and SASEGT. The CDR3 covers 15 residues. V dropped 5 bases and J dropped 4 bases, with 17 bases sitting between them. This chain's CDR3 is CASSLFRGGSTEAFF. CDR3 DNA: TGTGCCAGCAGTCTGTTTAGGGGGGGTTCCACTGAAGCTTTCTTT.